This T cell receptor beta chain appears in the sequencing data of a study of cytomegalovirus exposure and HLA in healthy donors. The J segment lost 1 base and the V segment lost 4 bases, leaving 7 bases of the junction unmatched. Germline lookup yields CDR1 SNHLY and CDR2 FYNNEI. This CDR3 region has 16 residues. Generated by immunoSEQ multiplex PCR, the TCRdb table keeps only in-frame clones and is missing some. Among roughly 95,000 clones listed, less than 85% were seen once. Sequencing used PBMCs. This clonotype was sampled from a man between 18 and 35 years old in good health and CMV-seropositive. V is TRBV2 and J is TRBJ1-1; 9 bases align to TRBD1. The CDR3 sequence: CASSVQGARGNTEAFF. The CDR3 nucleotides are TGTGCCAGCAGTGTACAGGGGGCTCGAGGGAACACTGAAGCTTTCTTT. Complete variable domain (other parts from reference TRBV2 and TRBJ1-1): EPEVTQTPSHQVTQMGQEVILRCVPISNHLYFYWYRQILGQKVEFLVSFYNNEISEKSEIFDDQFSVERPDGSNFTLKIRSTKLEDSAMYFCASSVQGARGNTEAFFGQGTRLTVV.